The rows below give T cell receptor beta chains drawn from one sample of a study of cytomegalovirus exposure and HLA in healthy donors. Here immunoSEQ multiplex PCR was the method, and the copy in TCRdb shows in-frame clones only, minus some. The table includes some 120,000 clones, 75% to 90% detected once. The sequenced sample consisted of PBMCs. The receptors were gathered from a man between 45 and 60 years old in good health and CMV-seronegative. Both conserved end residues are part of each CDR3. D genes are given only for firm matches. A row's size may be missing; if present it is once, few, many or a size class.

>.|TRBJ1-1|TRBV6-5|.
CASRNRDGWDTEAFF
TGTGCCAGCAGGAACAGGGACGGATGGGACACTGAAGCTTTCTTT
>.|TRBJ2-7|TRBV9|few
CASSAEGRDEQYF
TGTGCCAGCAGCGCGGAGGGGCGCGACGAGCAGTACTTC
>.|TRBJ1-4|TRBV5-1|.
CASSLVLSTTGPLQLFF
TGCGCCAGCAGTTTAGTACTCTCCACGACAGGCCCTCTTCAGCTGTTTTTT
>.|TRBJ2-1|TRBV4-2|.
CASSQVAPSSYNEQFF
TGTGCCAGCAGCCAAGTAGCTCCGAGCTCCTACAATGAGCAGTTCTTC
>TRBD1|TRBJ2-7|TRBV5-1|.
CASSTDRGSYEQYF
TGCGCCAGCAGCACGGACAGGGGGTCCTACGAGCAGTACTTC
>.|TRBJ2-7|TRBV7-2|.
CASSLRRGYEQYF
TGTGCCAGCAGCTTAAGACGGGGTTACGAGCAGTACTTC
>.|TRBJ1-5|TRBV5-5|.
CASSFEVPANHQPQHF
TGTGCCAGCAGCTTTGAGGTCCCGGCGAATCACCAGCCCCAGCATTTT
>.|TRBJ2-1|TRBV7-9|.
CASSSMTTYNEQFF
TGTGCCAGCAGCTCGATGACTACTTACAATGAGCAGTTCTTC
>.|TRBJ2-7|TRBV9|.
CASSVDGSAYEQYF
TGTGCCAGCAGCGTAGACGGCAGCGCCTACGAGCAGTACTTC
>TRBD2|TRBJ2-5|TRBV5-1|.
CASSVGRGGGETQYF
TGCGCCAGCAGCGTTGGGAGGGGTGGGGGAGAGACCCAGTACTTC
>TRBD2|TRBJ2-7|TRBV10-2|.
CASSESPPLAVSYEQYF
TGCGCCAGCAGTGAGTCGCCGCCCCTAGCGGTCTCCTACGAGCAGTACTTC
>TRBD2|TRBJ2-5|TRBV19|once
CASTRTSGRRWETQYF
TGTGCCAGTACCCGGACTAGCGGGAGGCGTTGGGAGACCCAGTACTTC
>.|TRBJ1-3|TRBV4-2|.
CASSQERRVRGNTIYF
TGTGCCAGCAGCCAAGAAAGGAGGGTCAGAGGAAACACCATATATTTT
>TRBD1|TRBJ2-5|TRBV6-6|.
CASSYSTGAQETQYF
TGTGCCAGCAGTTACTCGACAGGGGCCCAAGAGACCCAGTACTTC
>TRBD2|TRBJ2-5|TRBV7-2|.
CASSFSLAGARGETQYF
TGTGCCAGCAGCTTCAGTCTAGCGGGAGCCCGGGGAGAGACCCAGTACTTC
>TRBD1|TRBJ2-7|TRBV25-1|.
CASRGQGATYEQYF
TGTGCCAGCAGGGGACAGGGGGCCACCTACGAGCAGTACTTC
>TRBD1|TRBJ2-7|TRBV6-5|.
CASSYGTGGAEQYF
TGTGCCAGCAGTTACGGGACAGGGGGAGCCGAGCAGTACTTC
>TRBD2|TRBJ2-5|TRBV7-6|.
CASGSSGGKETQYF
TGTGCCAGCGGGTCCTCGGGAGGCAAAGAGACCCAGTACTTC
>TRBD2|TRBJ2-7|TRBV7-9|.
CASSQGGEQYF
TGTGCCAGCAGCCAGGGAGGGGAGCAGTACTTC
>.|TRBJ2-7|TRBV5-6|.
CASSRGLYYEQYF
TGTGCCAGCAGCCGAGGACTGTACTATGAGCAGTACTTC
>TRBD1|TRBJ2-6|TRBV28|.
CASSFWGRQGLAISGANVLTF
TGTGCCAGCAGTTTCTGGGGCCGACAGGGGTTGGCTATCTCTGGGGCCAACGTCCTGACTTTC
>.|TRBJ2-7|TRBV5-8|.
CASSLRGAPSSYEQYF
TGTGCCAGCAGCTTGCGGGGGGCGCCCAGCTCCTACGAGCAGTACTTC
>.|TRBJ2-2|TRBV9|few
CASSVAGLNTGELFF
TGTGCCAGCAGCGTCGCGGGACTGAACACCGGGGAGCTGTTTTTT
>.|TRBJ2-1|TRBV7-2|.
CASSLDTGSVGDEQFF
TGTGCCAGCAGCTTAGATACAGGGTCTGTTGGCGATGAGCAGTTCTTC
>.|TRBJ1-1|TRBV28|.
CASSLVGGNTEAFF
TGTGCCAGCAGTTTGGTGGGGGGGAACACTGAAGCTTTCTTT
>.|TRBJ1-5|TRBV4-2|.
CASSQNRDQPQHF
TGTGCCAGCAGCCAAAACAGGGATCAGCCCCAGCATTTT
>.|TRBJ2-3|TRBV28|.
CASSFQGSLVDTQYF
TGTGCCAGCAGTTTCCAGGGGAGCTTGGTAGATACGCAGTATTTT
>TRBD1|TRBJ2-7|TRBV10-3|.
CAISPAIGTGSYEQYF
TGTGCCATCAGTCCCGCCATAGGGACAGGCTCCTACGAGCAGTACTTC
>TRBD1|TRBJ2-7|TRBV29-1|.
CSVGGTGRNYEQYF
TGCAGCGTTGGGGGGACAGGGAGGAACTACGAGCAGTACTTC
>TRBD1|TRBJ1-2|TRBV28|.
CASTRGQGVNYGYTF
TGTGCCAGCACCAGGGGACAGGGGGTAAACTATGGCTACACCTTC
>TRBD1|TRBJ1-1|TRBV7-9|.
CASSTGGEAFF
TGTGCCAGCAGCACAGGGGGTGAAGCTTTCTTT
>.|TRBJ2-5|TRBV7-2|once
CASSLGGRELETQYF
TGTGCCAGCAGCTTAGGGGGGCGGGAGTTAGAGACCCAGTACTTC
>.|TRBJ1-5|TRBV7-2|.
CASSLVLRDQPQHF
TGTGCCAGCAGCTTAGTCCTTCGAGATCAGCCCCAGCATTTT
>.|TRBJ1-6|TRBV9|.
CASSVGGDNSPLHF
TGTGCCAGCAGCGTAGGGGGGGATAATTCACCCCTCCACTTT
>.|TRBJ2-6|TRBV4-3|few
CASSRSHDSGANVLTF
TGCGCCAGCAGCCGATCACATGACTCTGGGGCCAACGTCCTGACTTTC
>TRBD2|TRBJ2-5|TRBV6-5|once
CASSYVPGGYDETQYF
TGTGCCAGCAGTTACGTCCCCGGGGGGTACGATGAGACCCAGTACTTC
>.|TRBJ2-2|TRBV7-2|.
CASSLATGNTGELFF
TGTGCCAGCAGCTTAGCGACAGGGAACACCGGGGAGCTGTTTTTT
>TRBD2|TRBJ2-5|TRBV27|.
CASSGLAEETQYF
TGTGCCAGCAGCGGACTAGCGGAAGAGACCCAGTACTTC
>.|TRBJ2-2|TRBV7-9|.
CASSLGSYTGELFF
TGTGCCAGCAGCTTAGGGAGTTACACCGGGGAGCTGTTTTTT
>TRBD1|TRBJ2-7|TRBV5-1|.
CASSRETGAYEQYF
TGCGCCAGCAGCCGCGAGACAGGGGCCTACGAGCAGTACTTC
>.|TRBJ2-3|TRBV7-9|.
CASSSSPPDTQYF
TGTGCCAGCAGCTCTAGTCCCCCAGATACGCAGTATTTT
>.|TRBJ1-6|TRBV30|.
CAWSVQNSPLHF
TGTGCCTGGAGTGTTCAGAATTCACCCCTCCACTTT
>.|TRBJ2-1|TRBV5-6|.
CASSLRGGGTYNEQFF
TGTGCCAGCAGCTTGAGGGGGGGAGGGACCTACAATGAGCAGTTCTTC
>TRBD1|TRBJ1-5|TRBV5-1|.
CASRTGVDTNQPQHF
TGCGCCAGCCGGACAGGGGTCGATACGAATCAGCCCCAGCATTTT
>.|TRBJ2-3|TRBV7-9|.
CASSSPLTDTQYF
TGTGCCAGCAGCTCCCCCCTGACAGATACGCAGTATTTT
>TRBD1|TRBJ2-7|TRBV29-1|.
CSVETDRDGQYF
TGCAGCGTTGAGACGGACAGGGACGGGCAGTACTTC
>.|TRBJ1-2|TRBV19|.
CASSIAGEDYGYTF
TGTGCCAGTAGTATAGCGGGGGAGGACTATGGCTACACCTTC
>TRBD2|TRBJ2-3|TRBV7-2|.
CASSFSGRGFDTQYF
TGTGCCAGCAGCTTTAGCGGGAGAGGTTTTGATACGCAGTATTTT
>TRBD2|TRBJ2-7|TRBV7-8|.
CASSLAQAGGGEQYF
TGTGCCAGCAGCTTAGCGCAGGCGGGAGGAGGAGAGCAGTACTTC
>.|TRBJ2-7|TRBV5-6|once
CASSLGPGSYEQYF
TGTGCCAGCAGCTTGGGCCCCGGCTCCTACGAGCAGTACTTC
>.|TRBJ1-2|TRBV30|.
CAWSVTGGNYGYTF
TGTGCCTGGAGTGTGACGGGTGGGAACTATGGCTACACCTTC
>.|TRBJ2-5|TRBV5-1|.
CASSLLQGSETQYF
TGCGCCAGCAGCTTGCTACAGGGTTCAGAGACCCAGTACTTC
>TRBD2|TRBJ2-5|TRBV6-5|.
CASSGGTSGERTQYF
TGTGCCAGCAGTGGGGGGACTAGCGGGGAACGGACCCAGTACTTC
>TRBD1|TRBJ2-3|TRBV5-6|.
CASSPGQGYRDTQYF
TGTGCCAGCAGCCCGGGACAGGGCTATCGAGATACGCAGTATTTT
>.|TRBJ1-5|TRBV27|.
CASSLWGGVNQPQHF
TGTGCCAGCAGTTTATGGGGCGGGGTCAATCAGCCCCAGCATTTT
>TRBD2|TRBJ2-7|TRBV6-5|.
CASREGGGFYEQYF
TGTGCCAGCAGAGAGGGCGGGGGGTTCTACGAGCAGTACTTC
>.|TRBJ1-1|TRBV7-2|once
CASSLARVINTEAFF
TGTGCCAGCAGCTTAGCGAGGGTTATCAACACTGAAGCTTTCTTT
>.|TRBJ1-5|TRBV28|once
CASSLYRQENQPQHF
TGTGCCAGCAGTTTATACCGACAGGAAAATCAGCCCCAGCATTTT
>.|TRBJ2-5|TRBV5-4|.
CASSSGMGGDPRGQYF
TGTGCCAGCAGCTCGGGGATGGGCGGAGACCCACGAGGGCAGTACTTC
>TRBD2|TRBJ2-7|TRBV2|.
CASSEHTGGNQQYF
TGTGCCAGCAGTGAACATACGGGGGGTAACCAGCAGTACTTC